This is a list of T cell receptor beta chains from one sample in a study of control samples from healthy donors and cancer patients. This table comes from immunoSEQ multiplex PCR, and its TCRdb copy is limited to in-frame clones, with some not included. The sample has approximately 37,000 clones; about 93% are singletons. The sequenced material came from blood. These receptors were obtained from a woman aged 45-59 years in good health. CDR3s leave out the opening cysteine and the closing phenylalanine or tryptophan. The D gene is left open where the match is weak. Not all rows give a size; the values are once, few, many and, for expanded clones, a class.

D: .
V: TRBV7-2
size: .
length: 11
CDR3: ASTKQGGTEAF

D: TRBD1
V: TRBV28
size: .
length: 15
CDR3: ASTGGTGGAKTTEAF

D: TRBD2
V: TRBV7-7
size: .
length: 14
CDR3: ASSPGTSSNTGELF

D: .
V: TRBV18
size: .
length: 15
CDR3: ASSPPARGAGNYGYT

D: TRBD2
V: TRBV6-5
size: few
length: 12
CDR3: AIGGGSSTGELF

D: TRBD1
V: TRBV18
size: .
length: 15
CDR3: ASSPGAGDRPNEKLF

D: TRBD1
V: TRBV18
size: .
length: 13
CDR3: ASSPRDRVVNEQY

D: .
V: TRBV6-6
size: .
length: 12
CDR3: ASSIGHRGNTIY

D: .
V: TRBV7-2
size: .
length: 9
CDR3: ASSLGGEAF

D: .
V: TRBV19
size: .
length: 11
CDR3: ATAPGGRDGYT